The rows below give T cell receptor beta chains drawn from one sample of a study of OX40 agonist ivuxolimab in advanced cancers. The table came from immunoSEQ multiplex PCR; TCRdb's copy has only in-frame clones and leaves some out. The sample lists fewer than 90,000 clones, about 91% occurring once. Material: CD4+ or CD8+ T cells sorted from blood, obtained in a trial of the OX40 agonist ivuxolimab. These receptors were obtained from an adult with an advanced solid tumor such as melanoma, head and neck, liver or kidney cancer. Each CDR3 is given with its conserved first and last residue. The order of the fields is J gene, D gene, clone size, V gene, CDR3 DNA, CDR3 protein. The D gene is left open where the match is weak. Size values are once, few and many counts, or a class for expanded clones, and some rows have none.

J gene: TRBJ2-7
D gene: -
clone size: -
V gene: TRBV2
CDR3 DNA: TGTGCCAGCAGTCCGGACGGTTATAGGGCCTACGAGCAGTACTTC
CDR3 protein: CASSPDGYRAYEQYF

J gene: TRBJ2-3
D gene: -
clone size: once
V gene: TRBV6-4
CDR3 DNA: TGTGCCAGCAGTCGTACATCGAGCGGGCGTATGAGTACGCAGTATTTT
CDR3 protein: CASSRTSSGRMSTQYF

J gene: TRBJ2-2
D gene: TRBD1
clone size: -
V gene: TRBV5-6
CDR3 DNA: TGTGCCAGCAGCAAATCACAGGGGACCGGGGAGCTGTTTTTT
CDR3 protein: CASSKSQGTGELFF

J gene: TRBJ2-7
D gene: TRBD2
clone size: -
V gene: TRBV6-5
CDR3 DNA: TGTGCCAGCAGCCGACTAGCGGGGGGTGGCTACGAGCAGTACTTC
CDR3 protein: CASSRLAGGGYEQYF

J gene: TRBJ1-1
D gene: -
clone size: -
V gene: TRBV10-3
CDR3 DNA: TGTGCCATCAGCCGGGAGGGCCACACTGAAGCTTTCTTT
CDR3 protein: CAISREGHTEAFF

J gene: TRBJ1-5
D gene: -
clone size: -
V gene: TRBV11-2
CDR3 DNA: TGTGCCAGCAGCTTAGAAGCGGTTAGCAATCAGCCCCAGCATTTT
CDR3 protein: CASSLEAVSNQPQHF

J gene: TRBJ2-7
D gene: -
clone size: -
V gene: TRBV5-1
CDR3 DNA: TGCGCCAGCAGCTTGCTCCCCCCCTACGAGCAGTACTTC
CDR3 protein: CASSLLPPYEQYF

J gene: TRBJ2-3
D gene: -
clone size: -
V gene: TRBV6-1
CDR3 DNA: TGTGCCAGCAGTGAAGCGTCAGATACGCAGTATTTT
CDR3 protein: CASSEASDTQYF

J gene: TRBJ1-2
D gene: TRBD1
clone size: -
V gene: TRBV5-6
CDR3 DNA: TGTGCCAGCAGCTTGGGGACAGGTTATGGCTACACCTTC
CDR3 protein: CASSLGTGYGYTF

J gene: TRBJ1-4
D gene: -
clone size: -
V gene: TRBV30
CDR3 DNA: TGTGCCTGGAGTTCCGGGGCCTATGAAAAACTGTTTTTT
CDR3 protein: CAWSSGAYEKLFF

J gene: TRBJ1-2
D gene: TRBD1
clone size: -
V gene: TRBV6-5
CDR3 DNA: TGTGCCAGCAGTCAGCCGGGACAGACTTATGGCTACACCTTC
CDR3 protein: CASSQPGQTYGYTF

J gene: TRBJ2-7
D gene: -
clone size: -
V gene: TRBV6-6
CDR3 DNA: TGTGCCAGCAGTTCCCCCCCGGCTGGGGGCGAGCAGTACTTC
CDR3 protein: CASSSPPAGGEQYF

J gene: TRBJ1-2
D gene: -
clone size: -
V gene: TRBV27
CDR3 DNA: TGTGCCAGCACCCGACACGGACGTGACTATGGCTACACCTTC
CDR3 protein: CASTRHGRDYGYTF

J gene: TRBJ2-7
D gene: -
clone size: -
V gene: TRBV21-1
CDR3 DNA: TGTGCCAGCAGCAGGGGGAAAAGTTACGAGCAGTACTTC
CDR3 protein: CASSRGKSYEQYF

J gene: TRBJ1-2
D gene: TRBD1
clone size: once
V gene: TRBV11-2
CDR3 DNA: TGTGCCAGCAGCCCAGGGACAGCCTATGGCTACACCTTC
CDR3 protein: CASSPGTAYGYTF

J gene: TRBJ2-1
D gene: TRBD2
clone size: -
V gene: TRBV5-1
CDR3 DNA: TGCGCCAGCAGCTTGGTTGCCGGTCAGGCGGGAGGGGTCTATGAGCAGTTCTTC
CDR3 protein: CASSLVAGQAGGVYEQFF

J gene: TRBJ2-5
D gene: TRBD2
clone size: once
V gene: TRBV4-1
CDR3 DNA: TGCGCCAGCAGCCAAGTCACGGCTAGCGGGGGGGCAGTCAAAACGGCAAAAGAGACCCAGTACTTC
CDR3 protein: CASSQVTASGGAVKTAKETQYF

J gene: TRBJ1-3
D gene: -
clone size: -
V gene: TRBV18
CDR3 DNA: TGTGCCAGCTCACCGGGTTCAAGCTCTGGAAACACCATATATTTT
CDR3 protein: CASSPGSSSGNTIYF

J gene: TRBJ2-5
D gene: TRBD1
clone size: -
V gene: TRBV6-6
CDR3 DNA: TGTGCCAGCAGTTACTCGTTGACAGGGACGGAGACCCAGTACTTC
CDR3 protein: CASSYSLTGTETQYF

J gene: TRBJ2-4
D gene: -
clone size: -
V gene: TRBV19
CDR3 DNA: TGTGCCAGTAGTATCGCTGGGGGCAAAAACATTCAGTACTTC
CDR3 protein: CASSIAGGKNIQYF

J gene: TRBJ2-5
D gene: -
clone size: few
V gene: TRBV25-1
CDR3 DNA: TGTGCCAGCAGTGAACCCAGGGGCGCCAGTCGTTATAAGACCCAGTACTTC
CDR3 protein: CASSEPRGASRYKTQYF

J gene: TRBJ1-3
D gene: TRBD1
clone size: -
V gene: TRBV2
CDR3 DNA: TGTGCCAGCATCCTCGACAGGGGGTTTGGAAACACCATATATTTT
CDR3 protein: CASILDRGFGNTIYF

J gene: TRBJ2-2
D gene: TRBD2
clone size: -
V gene: TRBV7-9
CDR3 DNA: TGTGCCAGCAGCCCTAGCGGGCGGAACACCGGGGAGCTGTTTTTT
CDR3 protein: CASSPSGRNTGELFF

J gene: TRBJ1-5
D gene: TRBD1
clone size: -
V gene: TRBV18
CDR3 DNA: TGTGCCAGCTCACTACAGGGGTCGGATCAGCCCCAGCATTTT
CDR3 protein: CASSLQGSDQPQHF

J gene: TRBJ1-2
D gene: -
clone size: -
V gene: TRBV4-1
CDR3 DNA: TGCGCCAGCAGCCAAGACAATCGCCCTGCTTGGGTTGGCTACACCTTC
CDR3 protein: CASSQDNRPAWVGYTF

J gene: TRBJ2-3
D gene: TRBD1
clone size: -
V gene: TRBV5-4
CDR3 DNA: TGTGCCAGCAGCTCCCCCCGCGACAGGGGGTATTTT
CDR3 protein: CASSSPRDRGYF

J gene: TRBJ1-2
D gene: -
clone size: -
V gene: TRBV7-9
CDR3 DNA: TGTGCCAGCAGCTTGACAGATGGCTACACCTTC
CDR3 protein: CASSLTDGYTF

J gene: TRBJ1-1
D gene: -
clone size: -
V gene: TRBV30
CDR3 DNA: TGTGCCTGGAGGACGGGGGGGGCAGGGACTGAAGCTTTCTTT
CDR3 protein: CAWRTGGAGTEAFF

J gene: TRBJ2-7
D gene: TRBD2
clone size: -
V gene: TRBV7-8
CDR3 DNA: TGTGCCAGCAGCAAACGTCAACCGGGACTAGCTTCCTACGAGCAGTACTTC
CDR3 protein: CASSKRQPGLASYEQYF

J gene: TRBJ1-2
D gene: -
clone size: -
V gene: TRBV29-1
CDR3 DNA: TGCAGCGTTGCACAGCAGGGTTATGGCTACACCTTC
CDR3 protein: CSVAQQGYGYTF

J gene: TRBJ2-5
D gene: -
clone size: -
V gene: TRBV6-6
CDR3 DNA: TGTGCCAGCAGCCCTGCCGGGGGGCCGGAGACCCAGTACTTC
CDR3 protein: CASSPAGGPETQYF

J gene: TRBJ2-2
D gene: -
clone size: -
V gene: TRBV12-5
CDR3 DNA: TGTGCTAGTGGTCCCTTCAGGGGTGCAAACACCGGGGAGCTGTTTTTT
CDR3 protein: CASGPFRGANTGELFF

J gene: TRBJ1-5
D gene: -
clone size: -
V gene: TRBV4-1
CDR3 DNA: TGCGCCAGCAGCCAAGAGGGGACCTCGGGTCAGCCCCAGCATTTT
CDR3 protein: CASSQEGTSGQPQHF

J gene: TRBJ1-5
D gene: -
clone size: -
V gene: TRBV5-4
CDR3 DNA: TGTGCCAGCAGCCAGATAGGGTTCAGGGTGGATCAGCCCCAGCATTTT
CDR3 protein: CASSQIGFRVDQPQHF

J gene: TRBJ1-5
D gene: -
clone size: -
V gene: TRBV21-1
CDR3 DNA: TGTGCCAGCAGCCCCGGCTATCAGGGCAATCAGCCCCAGCATTTT
CDR3 protein: CASSPGYQGNQPQHF

J gene: TRBJ1-4
D gene: TRBD1
clone size: -
V gene: TRBV5-8
CDR3 DNA: TGTGCCAGCAGCCGGACAGGACGGTTTGAAAAACTGTTTTTT
CDR3 protein: CASSRTGRFEKLFF

J gene: TRBJ1-4
D gene: -
clone size: -
V gene: TRBV5-1
CDR3 DNA: TGCGCCAGCAGCCTGGGCGGGGAAAAACTGTTTTTT
CDR3 protein: CASSLGGEKLFF

J gene: TRBJ1-1
D gene: TRBD1
clone size: -
V gene: TRBV27
CDR3 DNA: TGTGCCAGCAGTAACGACAGGGTGAACACTGAAGCTTTCTTT
CDR3 protein: CASSNDRVNTEAFF

J gene: TRBJ1-3
D gene: -
clone size: -
V gene: TRBV18
CDR3 DNA: TGTGCCAGCTCACCTGGGAAGGGACCTGGAAACACCATATATTTT
CDR3 protein: CASSPGKGPGNTIYF

J gene: TRBJ1-5
D gene: -
clone size: -
V gene: TRBV30
CDR3 DNA: TGTGCCTGGAGAGCCCAGGGTCTACAGCCCCAGCATTTT
CDR3 protein: CAWRAQGLQPQHF

J gene: TRBJ1-4
D gene: -
clone size: once
V gene: TRBV5-1
CDR3 DNA: TGCGCCAGCAGCTTGGACGGGGGGCAGGATGAAAAACTGTTTTTT
CDR3 protein: CASSLDGGQDEKLFF

J gene: TRBJ1-1
D gene: -
clone size: -
V gene: TRBV28
CDR3 DNA: TGTGCCAGCATAGTGAGGGGGGGGAAGCCTGAAGCTTTCTTT
CDR3 protein: CASIVRGGKPEAFF

J gene: TRBJ1-1
D gene: -
clone size: once
V gene: TRBV10-3
CDR3 DNA: TGTGCCATCAGTGAGTCCAAGGCCAACACTGAAGCTTTCTTT
CDR3 protein: CAISESKANTEAFF

J gene: TRBJ1-1
D gene: -
clone size: once
V gene: TRBV4-2
CDR3 DNA: TGTGCCAGCAGCCCCGCACAGGGTGAATTTAAGGAAGCTTTCTTT
CDR3 protein: CASSPAQGEFKEAFF

J gene: TRBJ2-5
D gene: -
clone size: -
V gene: TRBV6-6
CDR3 DNA: TGTGCCAGCAGTTACAGGACAAACCAAGAGACCCAGTACTTC
CDR3 protein: CASSYRTNQETQYF

J gene: TRBJ1-1
D gene: -
clone size: -
V gene: TRBV27
CDR3 DNA: TGTGCCAGCAGCACCGGGCCCCAGCACAAAAACACTGAAGCTTTCTTT
CDR3 protein: CASSTGPQHKNTEAFF

J gene: TRBJ2-3
D gene: -
clone size: -
V gene: TRBV19
CDR3 DNA: TGTGCCAGTAGTATAGCTTCGACGGGGGCGACCACAGATACGCAGTATTTT
CDR3 protein: CASSIASTGATTDTQYF

J gene: TRBJ2-7
D gene: -
clone size: -
V gene: TRBV5-1
CDR3 DNA: TGCGCCAGCAGCTCTGAGGTCGGATTACTGTCCGAGCAGTACTTC
CDR3 protein: CASSSEVGLLSEQYF